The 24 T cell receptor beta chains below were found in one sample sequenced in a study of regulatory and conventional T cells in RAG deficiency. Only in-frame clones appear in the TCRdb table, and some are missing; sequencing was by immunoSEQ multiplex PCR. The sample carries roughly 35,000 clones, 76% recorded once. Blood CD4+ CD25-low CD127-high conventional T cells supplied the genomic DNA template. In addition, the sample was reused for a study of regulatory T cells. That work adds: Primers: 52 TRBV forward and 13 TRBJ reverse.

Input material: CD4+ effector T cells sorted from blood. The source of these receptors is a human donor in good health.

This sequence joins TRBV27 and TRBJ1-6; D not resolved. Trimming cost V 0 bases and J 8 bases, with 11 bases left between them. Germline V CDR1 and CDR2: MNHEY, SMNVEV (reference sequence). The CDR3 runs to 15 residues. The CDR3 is CASSLSMDPDSPLHF. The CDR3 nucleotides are TGTGCCAGCAGTTTATCGATGGACCCCGATTCACCCCTCCACTTT.

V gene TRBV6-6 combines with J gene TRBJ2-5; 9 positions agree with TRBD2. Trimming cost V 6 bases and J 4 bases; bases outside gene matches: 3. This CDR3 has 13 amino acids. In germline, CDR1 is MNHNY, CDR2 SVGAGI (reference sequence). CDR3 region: CASSRAGGETQYF. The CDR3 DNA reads TGTGCCAGCAGCCGAGCGGGGGGAGAGACCCAGTACTTC.

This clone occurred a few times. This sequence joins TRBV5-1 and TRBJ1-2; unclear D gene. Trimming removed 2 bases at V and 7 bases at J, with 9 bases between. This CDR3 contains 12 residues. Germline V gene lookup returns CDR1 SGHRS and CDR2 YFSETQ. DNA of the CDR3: TGCGCCAGCAGCTTTGATGCTCGTGGCTACACCTTC. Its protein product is CASSFDARGYTF.

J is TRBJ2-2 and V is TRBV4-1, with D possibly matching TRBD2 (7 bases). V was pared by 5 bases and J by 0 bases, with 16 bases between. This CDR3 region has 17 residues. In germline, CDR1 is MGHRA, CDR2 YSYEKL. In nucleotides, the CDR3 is TGCGCCAGCAGCAGGCCCGGGGGGCGCTCGAACACCGGGGAGCTGTTTTTT. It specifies CASSRPGGRSNTGELFF.

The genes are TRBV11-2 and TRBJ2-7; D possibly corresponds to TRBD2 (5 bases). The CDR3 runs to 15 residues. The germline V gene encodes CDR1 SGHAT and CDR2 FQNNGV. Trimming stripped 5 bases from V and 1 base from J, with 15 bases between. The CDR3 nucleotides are TGTGCCAGCAGCCCACGTGGAGGTTGGTCCTACGAGCAGTACTTC. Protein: CASSPRGGWSYEQYF.

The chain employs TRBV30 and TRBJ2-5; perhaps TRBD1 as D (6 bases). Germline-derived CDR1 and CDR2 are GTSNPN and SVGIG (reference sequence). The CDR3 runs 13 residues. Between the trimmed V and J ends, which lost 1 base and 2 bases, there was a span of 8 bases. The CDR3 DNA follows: TGTGCCTGGAGTGGGGACACGCAAGAGACCCAGTACTTC. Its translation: CAWSGDTQETQYF.

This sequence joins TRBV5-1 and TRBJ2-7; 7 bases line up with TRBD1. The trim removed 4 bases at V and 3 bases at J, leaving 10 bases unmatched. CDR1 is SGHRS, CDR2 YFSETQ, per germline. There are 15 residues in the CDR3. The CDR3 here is CASSQTTGLGYEQYF. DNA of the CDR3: TGCGCCAGCAGCCAGACGACAGGGTTGGGCTACGAGCAGTACTTC.

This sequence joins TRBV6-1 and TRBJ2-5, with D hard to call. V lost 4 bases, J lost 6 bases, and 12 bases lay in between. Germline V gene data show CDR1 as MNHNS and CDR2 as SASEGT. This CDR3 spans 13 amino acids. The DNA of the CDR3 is TGTGCCAGCAGTGGCGACCATCGGCAGACCCAGTACTTC. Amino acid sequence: CASSGDHRQTQYF.

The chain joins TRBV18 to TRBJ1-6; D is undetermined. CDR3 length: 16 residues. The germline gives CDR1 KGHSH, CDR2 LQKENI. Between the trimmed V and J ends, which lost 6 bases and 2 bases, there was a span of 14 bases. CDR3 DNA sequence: TGTGCCAGCTCCCCTTTGGCGCAGGCCTATAATTCACCCCTCCACTTT. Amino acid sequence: CASSPLAQAYNSPLHF.

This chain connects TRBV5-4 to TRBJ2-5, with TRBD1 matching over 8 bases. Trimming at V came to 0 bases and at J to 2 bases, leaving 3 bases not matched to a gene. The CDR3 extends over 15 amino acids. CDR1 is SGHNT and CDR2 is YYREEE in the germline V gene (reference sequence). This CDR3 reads CASSLGGQAQETQYF. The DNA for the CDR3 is TGTGCCAGCAGCTTGGGGGGACAGGCACAAGAGACCCAGTACTTC. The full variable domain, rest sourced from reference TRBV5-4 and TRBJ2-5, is ETGVTQSPTHLIKTRGQQVTLRCSSQSGHNTVSWYQQALGQGPQFIFQYYREEENGRGNFPPRFSGLQFPNYSSELNVNALELDDSALYLCASSLGGQAQETQYFGPGTRLLVL.

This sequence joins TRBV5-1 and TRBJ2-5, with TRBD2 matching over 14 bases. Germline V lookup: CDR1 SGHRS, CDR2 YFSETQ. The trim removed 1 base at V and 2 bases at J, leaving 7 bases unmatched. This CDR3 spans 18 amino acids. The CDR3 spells CASSLSGLAGGLQETQYF. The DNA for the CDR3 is TGCGCCAGCAGCTTGTCCGGACTAGCGGGGGGTTTGCAAGAGACCCAGTACTTC.

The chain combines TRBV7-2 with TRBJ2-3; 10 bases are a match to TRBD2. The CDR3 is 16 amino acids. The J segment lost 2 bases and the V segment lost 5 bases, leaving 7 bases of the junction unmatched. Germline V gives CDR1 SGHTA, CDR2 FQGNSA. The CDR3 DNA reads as TGTGCCAGCAGCCGACCACTAGCGGGGTACACAGATACGCAGTATTTT. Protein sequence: CASSRPLAGYTDTQYF.

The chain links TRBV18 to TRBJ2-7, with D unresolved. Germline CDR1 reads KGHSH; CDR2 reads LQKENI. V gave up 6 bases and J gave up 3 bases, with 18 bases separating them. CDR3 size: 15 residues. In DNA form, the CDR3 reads TGTGCCAGCTCCCCTTTGGTTGGGTTGGACTACGAGCAGTACTTC. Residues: CASSPLVGLDYEQYF.

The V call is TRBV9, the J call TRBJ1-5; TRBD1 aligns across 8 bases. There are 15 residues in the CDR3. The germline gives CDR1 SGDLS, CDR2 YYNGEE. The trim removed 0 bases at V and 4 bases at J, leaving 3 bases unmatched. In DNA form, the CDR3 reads TGTGCCAGCAGCGTAGCGGGACAGGCGAATCAGCCCCAGCATTTT. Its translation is CASSVAGQANQPQHF.

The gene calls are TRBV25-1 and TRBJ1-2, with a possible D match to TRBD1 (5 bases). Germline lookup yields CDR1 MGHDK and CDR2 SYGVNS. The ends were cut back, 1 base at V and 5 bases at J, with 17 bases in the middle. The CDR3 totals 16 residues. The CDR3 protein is CASSESVGGVGYGYTF. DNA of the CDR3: TGTGCCAGCAGTGAATCGGTAGGAGGGGTAGGGTATGGCTACACCTTC.

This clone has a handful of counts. The CDR3 DNA follows: TGTGCCAGCAGCTCGTACCAGGGAAGGGGCTACAATGAGCAGTTCTTC. Its protein is CASSSYQGRGYNEQFF. The gene calls are TRBV5-4 and TRBJ2-1, with a possible D match to TRBD1 (5 bases). The CDR3 covers 16 residues. V lost 3 bases to trimming and J lost 3 bases, with 16 bases between them. The germline gives CDR1 SGHNT, CDR2 YYREEE (reference sequence).

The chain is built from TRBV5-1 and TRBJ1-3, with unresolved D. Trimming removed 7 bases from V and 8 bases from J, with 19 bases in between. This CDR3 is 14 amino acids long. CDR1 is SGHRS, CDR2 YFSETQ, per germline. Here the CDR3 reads CASFNDIRTDTIYF. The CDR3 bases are TGCGCCAGCTTTAACGATATCCGGACGGACACCATATATTTT. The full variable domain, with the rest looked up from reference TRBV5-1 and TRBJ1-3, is KAGVTQTPRYLIKTRGQQVTLSCSPISGHRSVSWYQQTPGQGLQFLFEYFSETQRNKGNFPGRFSGRQFSNSRSEMNVSTLELGDSALYLCASFNDIRTDTIYFGEGSWLTVV.

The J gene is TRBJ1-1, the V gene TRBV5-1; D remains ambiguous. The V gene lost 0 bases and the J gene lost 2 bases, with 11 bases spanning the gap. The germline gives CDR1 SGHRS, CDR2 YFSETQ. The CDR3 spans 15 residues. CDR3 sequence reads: CASSLGSVPNTEAFF. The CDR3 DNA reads TGCGCCAGCAGCTTGGGGTCGGTCCCTAACACTGAAGCTTTCTTT.

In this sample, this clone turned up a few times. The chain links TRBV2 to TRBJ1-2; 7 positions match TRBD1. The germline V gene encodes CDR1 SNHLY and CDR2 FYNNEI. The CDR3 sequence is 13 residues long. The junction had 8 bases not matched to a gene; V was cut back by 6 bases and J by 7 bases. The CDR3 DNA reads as TGTGCCAGCAGGAGGGGGCAGCGTAGTGGCTACACCTTC. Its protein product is CASRRGQRSGYTF.

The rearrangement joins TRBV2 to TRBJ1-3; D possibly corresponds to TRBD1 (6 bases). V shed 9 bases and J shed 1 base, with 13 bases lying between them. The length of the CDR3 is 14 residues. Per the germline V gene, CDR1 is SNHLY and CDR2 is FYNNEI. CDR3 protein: CASRGGDSGNTIYF. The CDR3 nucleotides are TGTGCCAGTAGGGGGGGGGATTCTGGAAACACCATATATTTT.

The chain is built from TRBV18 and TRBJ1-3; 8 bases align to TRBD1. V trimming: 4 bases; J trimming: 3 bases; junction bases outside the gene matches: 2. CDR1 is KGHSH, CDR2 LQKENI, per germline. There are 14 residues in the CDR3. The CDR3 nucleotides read TGTGCCAGCTCACTGGACAGGGTTGGAAACACCATATATTTT. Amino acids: CASSLDRVGNTIYF.

The CDR3 nucleotides read TGTGCCAGCACCCGGGACAGAACTAGCTCTGGAAACACCATATATTTT. Translating it yields CASTRDRTSSGNTIYF. This chain connects TRBV9 to TRBJ1-3; 7 bases are shared with TRBD1. Germline values: CDR1 SGDLS, CDR2 YYNGEE. J was trimmed by 0 bases and V by 6 bases; bases with no gene match: 9. This CDR3 contains 16 residues.

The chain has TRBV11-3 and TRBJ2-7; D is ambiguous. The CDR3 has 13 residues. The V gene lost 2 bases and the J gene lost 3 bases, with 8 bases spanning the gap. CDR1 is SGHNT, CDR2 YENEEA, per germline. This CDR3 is CASSLNAGYEQYF. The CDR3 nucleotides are TGTGCCAGCAGCTTAAACGCAGGCTACGAGCAGTACTTC.

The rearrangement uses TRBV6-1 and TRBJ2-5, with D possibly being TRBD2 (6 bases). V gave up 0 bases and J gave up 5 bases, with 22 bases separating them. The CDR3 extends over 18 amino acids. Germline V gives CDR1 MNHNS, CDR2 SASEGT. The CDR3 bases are TGTGCCAGCAGTGAAGCGGTTGGTGGAGGGCCCTCCACTGAGACCCAGTACTTC. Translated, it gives CASSEAVGGGPSTETQYF.